This TCR beta chain came from a study of shared clonotypes between healthy human individuals. For the study at large: The people who gave samples were a couple of women and three men aged 18 to 49.

This clone was seen just once. The method was immunoSEQ multiplex PCR; TCRdb's version includes in-frame clones alone and lacks a portion of them. The sample contains approximately 480,000 clones, roughly 85% of which appear only once. The CDR3 covers 15 residues. J lost 6 bases, V lost 4 bases, and 8 bases had no gene match. Germline CDR1 and CDR2: MDHEN and SYDVKM. This chain links TRBV28 with TRBJ2-3; TRBD2 agrees at 9 bases. Input material: PBMCs. The sequence was obtained from a middle-aged woman in good health. Some clones in this sample may be carry-over from other donors' samples. The CDR3 region is CASSSPGGGADTQYF. CDR3 in DNA: TGTGCCAGCAGTTCTCCCGGCGGGGGGGCGGATACGCAGTATTTT. The full variable domain, with the rest looked up from reference TRBV28 and TRBJ2-3, is DVKVTQSSRYLVKRTGEKVFLECVQDMDHENMFWYRQDPGLGLRLIYFSYDVKMKEKGDIPEGYSVSREKKERFSLILESASTNQTSMYLCASSSPGGGADTQYFGPGTRLTVL.